This entry is about one TCR beta chain. This CDR3 has 17 residues. V was clipped by 0 bases and J by 1 base, with 15 bases between them. Germline loops: CDR1 LGHNA, CDR2 YSLEER. Profiled with immunoSEQ multiplex PCR; TCRdb holds only in-frame clones, not every one. The data contain around 90,000 clones, over 75% of them singletons. The data were taken from a study of blood T cell repertoires in COVID-19. Study in general: Acute-phase and convalescent COVID-19 samples originated in the United States, Italy and Spain.

The V gene is TRBV4-3, the J gene TRBJ1-2; tentatively, D is TRBD1 (5 bases). Sequencing input: peripheral blood. This clonotype originated in a human donor in a cohort sampled during active COVID-19. In DNA, the CDR3 is TGCGCCAGCAGCCAAGAATTAGGGAGGGGAGGTAACTATGGCTACACCTTC. This codes for CASSQELGRGGNYGYTF.